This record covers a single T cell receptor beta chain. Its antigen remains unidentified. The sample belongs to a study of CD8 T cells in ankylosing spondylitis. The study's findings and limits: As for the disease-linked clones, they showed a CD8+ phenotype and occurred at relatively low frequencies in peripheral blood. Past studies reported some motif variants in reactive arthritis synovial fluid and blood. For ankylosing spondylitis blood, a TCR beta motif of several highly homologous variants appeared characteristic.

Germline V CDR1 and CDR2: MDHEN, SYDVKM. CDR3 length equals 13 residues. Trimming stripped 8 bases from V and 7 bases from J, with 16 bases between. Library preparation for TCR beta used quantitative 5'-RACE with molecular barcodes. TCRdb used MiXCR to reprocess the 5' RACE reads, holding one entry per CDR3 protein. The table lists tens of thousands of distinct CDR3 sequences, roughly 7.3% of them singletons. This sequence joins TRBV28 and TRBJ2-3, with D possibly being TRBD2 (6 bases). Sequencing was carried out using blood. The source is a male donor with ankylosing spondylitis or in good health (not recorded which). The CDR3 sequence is CASERLAPNTQYF. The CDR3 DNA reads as TGTGCCAGCGAGAGGCTAGCGCCAAATACGCAGTATTTT.